The T cell receptor beta chain described here comes from a study of regulatory T cells in long-lasting Graves disease. Study-level findings and limits: There was favoring of TRBV28, TRBJ1-2 and TRBJ2-5 in persistent disease. Thyroid tissue was not studied; only peripheral blood was. Graves' patients with persistent disease showed TCR diversity lower than patients newly diagnosed. Persistent patients shared 2,700 or so public clonotypes among themselves. Newly diagnosed patients shared fewer, at roughly 1,000.

This clonotype came up a few times. Its antigen is currently unknown. Arm-PCR of CDR3 regions with iRepertoire HTBI primers generated TCR beta libraries. TCRdb re-called the multiplex PCR reads with MiXCR, one entry per CDR3 protein. The sample consists of about 460,000 distinct CDR3 sequences, approximately 23% of them appearing once. V was pared by 0 bases and J by 8 bases, with 10 bases between. In germline, CDR1 is MNHEY, CDR2 SVGEGT. The CDR3 consists of 13 residues. This sample's time point: persistent/refractory GD, antithyroid drugs over 5 years with positive TRAb. Construction of the TCR library relied on RNA isolated from PBMCs.

This clonotype was obtained from a female donor with Graves disease. This sample comprised peripheral blood mononuclear cells (PBMCs), obtained when the disease was refractory, from a patient treated with antithyroid drugs. The chain has TRBV6-2 or TRBV6-3 and TRBJ1-2; no clear D gene. The CDR3 sequence is CASSYSLTQGYTF. The CDR3 region has the DNA TGTGCCAGCAGTTACTCTCTGACGCAAGGCTACACCTTC.